The present T cell receptor beta chain was sequenced within a study of vaccination and CD4 T cells after COVID-19. As for the study in general: Four females and six males made up the convalescents, with two Hispanic. Points from the study as a whole: Spike mono-reactive clones accounted for 304 of the 307 vaccine-specific clones found in convalescent patients.

At the Johns Hopkins FTIC core, DNA taken from cultured CD4+ T cells was sequenced by way of the Oncomine TCR Beta short-read assay. It was cultured CD4+ T cells from which genomic DNA was extracted. TCRdb itself ran the PCR reads through MiXCR, one entry per CDR3 protein. The data show more than 6,500 distinct CDR3 sequences, 73% seen once. As to this clonotype: The antigen remains unidentified.

Treatment reported: 10-day PBMC culture with coronavirus spike peptide pools or control peptides (ViraFEST assay). Germline values: CDR1 DFQATT, CDR2 SNEGSKA (reference sequence). Germline trimming cut 6 bases from V and 4 bases from J; bases unmatched to any gene: 15. CDR3 length: 16 residues. The sequence derives from a human donor who had recovered from COVID-19. V is TRBV20-1 and J is TRBJ1-2, with 9 bases lining up with TRBD1. The specimen sequenced was CD4+ T cells from blood, cultured in vitro. The CDR3 DNA reads as TGCAGTGCCGATTCCACGACAGGGGGAAGGCGCTATGGCTACACCTTC. Translating it yields CSADSTTGGRRYGYTF.